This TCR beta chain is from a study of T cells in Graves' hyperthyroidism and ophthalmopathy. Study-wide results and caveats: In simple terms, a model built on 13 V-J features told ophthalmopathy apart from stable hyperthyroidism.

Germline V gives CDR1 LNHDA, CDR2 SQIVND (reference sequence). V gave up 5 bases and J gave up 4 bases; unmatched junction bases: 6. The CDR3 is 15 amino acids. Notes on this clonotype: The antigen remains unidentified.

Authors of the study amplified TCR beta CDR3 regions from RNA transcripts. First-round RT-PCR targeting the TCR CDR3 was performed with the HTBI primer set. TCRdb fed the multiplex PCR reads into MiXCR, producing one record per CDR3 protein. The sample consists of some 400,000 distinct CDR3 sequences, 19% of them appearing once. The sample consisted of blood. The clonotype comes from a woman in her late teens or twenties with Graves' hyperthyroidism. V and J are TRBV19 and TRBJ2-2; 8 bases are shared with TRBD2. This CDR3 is CASSLVAGSTGELFF. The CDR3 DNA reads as TGTGCCAGTAGTTTGGTAGCGGGATCCACCGGGGAGCTGTTTTTT.